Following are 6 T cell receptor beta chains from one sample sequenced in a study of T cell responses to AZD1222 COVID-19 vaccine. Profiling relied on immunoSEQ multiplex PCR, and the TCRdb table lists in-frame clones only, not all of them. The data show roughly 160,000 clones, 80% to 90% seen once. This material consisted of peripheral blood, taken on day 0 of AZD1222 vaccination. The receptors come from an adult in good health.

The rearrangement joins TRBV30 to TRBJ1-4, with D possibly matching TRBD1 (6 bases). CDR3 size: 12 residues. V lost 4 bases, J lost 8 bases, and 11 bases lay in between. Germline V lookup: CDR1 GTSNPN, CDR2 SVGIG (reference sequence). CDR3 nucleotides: TGTGCCTGGACCCCCCAGGGGGAAAAACTGTTTTTT. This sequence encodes CAWTPQGEKLFF.

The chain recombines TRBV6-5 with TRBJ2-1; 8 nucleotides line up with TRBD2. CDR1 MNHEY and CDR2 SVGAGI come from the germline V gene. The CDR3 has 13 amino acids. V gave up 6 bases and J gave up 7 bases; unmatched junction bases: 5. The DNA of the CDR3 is TGTGCCAGCAGCGGGGGGGCTGGTAATGAGCAGTTCTTC. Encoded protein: CASSGGAGNEQFF.

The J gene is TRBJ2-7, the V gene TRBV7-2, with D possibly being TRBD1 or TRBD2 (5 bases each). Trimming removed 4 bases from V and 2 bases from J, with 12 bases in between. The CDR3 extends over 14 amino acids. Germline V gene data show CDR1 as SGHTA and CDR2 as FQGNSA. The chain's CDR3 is CASSSRDQPYEQYF. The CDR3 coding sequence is TGTGCCAGCAGCTCCCGGGACCAGCCCTACGAGCAGTACTTC.

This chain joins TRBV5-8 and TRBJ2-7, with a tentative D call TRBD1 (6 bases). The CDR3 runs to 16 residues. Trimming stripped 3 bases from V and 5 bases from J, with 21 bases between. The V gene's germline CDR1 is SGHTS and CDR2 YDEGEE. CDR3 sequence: CASSSQRRQAVHEQYF. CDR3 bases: TGTGCCAGCAGCTCCCAACGGAGACAGGCGGTCCACGAGCAGTACTTC. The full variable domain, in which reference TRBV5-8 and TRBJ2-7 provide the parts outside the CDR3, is EAGVTQSPTHLIKTRGQQATLRCSPISGHTSVYWYQQALGLGLQFLLWYDEGEERNRGNFPPRFSGRQFPNYSSELNVNALELEDSALYLCASSSQRRQAVHEQYFGPGTRLTVT.

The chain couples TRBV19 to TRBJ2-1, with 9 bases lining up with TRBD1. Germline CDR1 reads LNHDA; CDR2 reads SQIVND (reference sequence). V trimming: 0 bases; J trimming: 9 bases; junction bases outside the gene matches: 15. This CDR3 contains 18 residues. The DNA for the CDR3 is TGTGCCAGTAGTATAGATGGACAGGGGTCTCGGTTAGGCGGTGAGCAGTTCTTC. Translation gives CASSIDGQGSRLGGEQFF.

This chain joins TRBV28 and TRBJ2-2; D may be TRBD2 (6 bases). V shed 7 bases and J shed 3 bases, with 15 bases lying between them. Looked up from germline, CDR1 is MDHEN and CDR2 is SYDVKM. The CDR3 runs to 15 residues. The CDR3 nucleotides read TGTGCCAGCACGAACCCCCCGGGAGACACCGGGGAGCTGTTTTTT. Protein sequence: CASTNPPGDTGELFF.